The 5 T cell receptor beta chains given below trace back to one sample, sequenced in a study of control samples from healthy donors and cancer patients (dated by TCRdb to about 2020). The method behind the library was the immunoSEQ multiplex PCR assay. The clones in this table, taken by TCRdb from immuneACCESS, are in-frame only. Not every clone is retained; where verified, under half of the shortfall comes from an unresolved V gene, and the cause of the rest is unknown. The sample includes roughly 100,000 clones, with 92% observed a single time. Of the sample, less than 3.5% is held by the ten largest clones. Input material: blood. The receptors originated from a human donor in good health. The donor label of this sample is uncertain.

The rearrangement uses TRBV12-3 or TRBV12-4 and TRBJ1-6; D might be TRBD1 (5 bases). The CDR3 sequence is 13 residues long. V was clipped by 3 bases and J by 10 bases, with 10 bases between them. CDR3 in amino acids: CASSFRAGSPLHF. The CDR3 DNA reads TGTGCCAGCAGTTTCAGGGCAGGCTCACCCCTCCACTTT.

This chain's CDR3 is CASSLWPGSYEQYF. CDR3 sequence (DNA): TGTGCCAGCAGTTTATGGCCGGGGAGCTACGAGCAGTACTTC. This chain connects TRBV27 to TRBJ2-7; TRBD2 is a possible D gene (5 bases). The CDR3 sequence is 14 residues long. CDR1 is MNHEY and CDR2 is SMNVEV in the germline V gene (reference sequence). Trimming took 1 base from V and 3 from J, leaving 10 bases between them.

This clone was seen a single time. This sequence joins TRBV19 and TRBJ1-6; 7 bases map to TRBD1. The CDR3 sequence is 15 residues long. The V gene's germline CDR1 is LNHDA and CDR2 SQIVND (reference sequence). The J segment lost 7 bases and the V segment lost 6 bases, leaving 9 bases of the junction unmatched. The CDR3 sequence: CASSPGDRGNSPLHF. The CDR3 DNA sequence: TGTGCCAGTAGCCCTGGGGACAGAGGCAATTCACCCCTCCACTTT.

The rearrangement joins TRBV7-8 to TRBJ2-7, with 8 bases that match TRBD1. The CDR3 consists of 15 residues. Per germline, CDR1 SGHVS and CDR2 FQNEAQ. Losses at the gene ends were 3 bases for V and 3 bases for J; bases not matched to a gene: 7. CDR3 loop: CASSLGTGVLYEQYV. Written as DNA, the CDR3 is TGTGCCAGCAGCTTGGGGACAGGAGTCCTCTACGAGCAGTACGTC.

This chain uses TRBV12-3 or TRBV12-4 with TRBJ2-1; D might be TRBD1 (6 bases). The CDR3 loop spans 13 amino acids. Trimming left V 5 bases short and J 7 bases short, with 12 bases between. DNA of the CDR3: TGTGCCAGCAGTCTAGGGGGAAGTAATGAGCAGTTCTTC. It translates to CASSLGGSNEQFF.